Listed below are T cell receptor beta chains from one sample, sequenced in a study of shared clonotypes between healthy human individuals. Produced via immunoSEQ multiplex PCR; TCRdb's table is partial and in-frame only. This table holds about 560,000 clones, roughly four fifths found once. The material sequenced was PBMCs. The receptors were gathered from a woman between 40 and 55 years old in good health. Some clones in this sample may be carry-over from other donors' samples. Both conserved end residues are part of each CDR3. The D gene is left open where the match is weak. Expanded clones get a size class; other rows say once, few or many, or leave the size out.

>NA|TRBJ2-1|TRBD1|TRBV9
TGTGCCAGCAGCCCTGGGACAGGGCCCTACAATGAGCAGTTCTTC
CASSPGTGPYNEQFF
>few|TRBJ1-2|TRBD1|TRBV29-1
TGCAGCGGCGGACAGGGCCGGGACTATGGCTACACCTTC
CSGGQGRDYGYTF
>few|TRBJ1-1|TRBD1|TRBV28
TGTGCCAGCAGTTTTATCGACAGGGTGGCTTTCTTT
CASSFIDRVAFF
>NA|TRBJ2-2|NA|TRBV6-1
TGTGCCAGCAGTGCCGTTGGGGGGCTGAGCACCGGGGAGCTGTTTTTT
CASSAVGGLSTGELFF
>once|TRBJ2-1|TRBD2|TRBV9
TGTGCCAGCAGCGCCGGGACTAGTAACTACAATGAGCAGTTCTTC
CASSAGTSNYNEQFF
>NA|TRBJ1-1|NA|TRBV5-1
TGCGCCAGCAGCTTTGACCGACCAGGGAGCACTGAAGCTTTCTTT
CASSFDRPGSTEAFF
>NA|TRBJ2-7|TRBD2|TRBV15
TGTGCCACCAGCCCGCCGGGGGGGAGGGTTGAGCAGTACTTC
CATSPPGGRVEQYF
>NA|TRBJ1-4|NA|TRBV27
TGTGCCAGCAGTTTCGAGGAACCCACTTCAACTAATGAAAAACTGTTTTTT
CASSFEEPTSTNEKLFF
>NA|TRBJ1-1|NA|TRBV6-1
TGTGCCAGCAGCGCCGGGAGGGGAGTAGGCACTGAAGCTTTCTTT
CASSAGRGVGTEAFF
>NA|TRBJ2-1|TRBD2|TRBV19
TGTGCCAGTAGCCAGCGGGAGAGATACAATGAGCAGTTCTTC
CASSQRERYNEQFF